These 2 T cell receptor beta chains were sequenced from one sample in a study of cytomegalovirus exposure and HLA in healthy donors. Primers included in the PCR were 60 Vbeta and 13 Jbeta primers. Repertoires were generated with immunoSEQ multiplex PCR, while TCRdb's copy carries only in-frame clones and drops some. The table lists 150,000 to 180,000 clones, about three quarters of them singletons, with 3% to 4% in the top ten. The material sequenced was PBMCs. Receptor source: a woman between 40 and 50 years old in good health and CMV-seronegative.

The genes are TRBV29-1 and TRBJ2-5, with D possibly matching TRBD1 (6 bases). The DNA matches TRBJ2-7 better at its end, which makes the J call doubtful. This CDR3 contains 18 residues. CDR1 is SQVTM, CDR2 ANQGSEA, per germline. The CDR3 loop is CRPGQSLTSNLFGYEQYF. The CDR3 nucleotides read TGCAGGCCAGGACAGTCCCTTACATCAAACTTGTTCGGCTACGAGCAGTACTTC.

The CDR3 DNA reads TGTGCCAGCAGTGATTTCCTTACAGGATCCATAATTAACACTGAAGCTTTCTTT. The encoded protein is CASSDFLTGSIINTEAFF. The rearrangement links TRBV6-1 to TRBJ1-1; D perhaps matches TRBD1 (5 bases). The CDR3 consists of 18 residues. The germline V gene encodes CDR1 MNHNS and CDR2 SASEGT. With 3 bases removed from V and 2 bases from J, the gap between germline ends came to 22 bases.